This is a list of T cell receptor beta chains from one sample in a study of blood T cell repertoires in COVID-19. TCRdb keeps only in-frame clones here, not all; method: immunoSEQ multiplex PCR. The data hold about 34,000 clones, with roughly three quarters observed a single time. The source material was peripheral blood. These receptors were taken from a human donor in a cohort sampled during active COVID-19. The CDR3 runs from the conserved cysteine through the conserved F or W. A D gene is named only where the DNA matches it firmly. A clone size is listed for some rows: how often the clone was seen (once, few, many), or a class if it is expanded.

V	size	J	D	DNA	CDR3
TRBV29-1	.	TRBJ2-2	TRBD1	TGCAGCGCCATAGGGACAGGGGTAACCGGGGAGCTGTTTTTT	CSAIGTGVTGELFF
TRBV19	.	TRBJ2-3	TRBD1	TGTGCCAGTACCCGACAGGGTAGCACAGATACGCAGTATTTT	CASTRQGSTDTQYF
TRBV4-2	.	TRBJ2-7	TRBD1	TGTGCCAGCAGCCAAGATACAGGGGGCGGCGGAACCTACGAGCAGTACTTC	CASSQDTGGGGTYEQYF
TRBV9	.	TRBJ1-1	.	TGTGCCAGCAGCCCACCCCTCTGGCAGGGTCCGAACACTGAAGCTTTCTTT	CASSPPLWQGPNTEAFF
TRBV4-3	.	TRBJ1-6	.	TGCGCCAGCAGCCAAGATGGGGGGTGGAGGTATTCACCCCTCCACTTT	CASSQDGGWRYSPLHF
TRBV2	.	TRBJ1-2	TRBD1	TGTGCCAGCAGTCGACAGGGTCCGGATGGCTACACCTTC	CASSRQGPDGYTF
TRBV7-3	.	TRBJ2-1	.	TGTGCCAGCAGCTTAAACTACGGCGGGCGGAGTGAGCAGTTCTTC	CASSLNYGGRSEQFF
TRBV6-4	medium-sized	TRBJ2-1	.	TGTGCCAGCAGTGATACAGACTACAATGAGCAGTTCTTC	CASSDTDYNEQFF
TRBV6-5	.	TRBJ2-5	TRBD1	TGTGCCAGCCGGACAGGGGGCAGGGAGACCCAGTACTTC	CASRTGGRETQYF
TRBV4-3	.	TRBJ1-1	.	TGCGCCAGCGGCAAAACAGGGTCTGAAGCTTTCTTT	CASGKTGSEAFF
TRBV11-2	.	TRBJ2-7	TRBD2	TGTGCCAGCAGCTTAAGGGGGGGCGGCGGGAGGGAGGAGCAGTACTTC	CASSLRGGGGREEQYF
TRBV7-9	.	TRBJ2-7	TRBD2	TGTGCCAGCAGCTTCGGGGGGGCCGCCCACGAGCAGTACTTC	CASSFGGAAHEQYF
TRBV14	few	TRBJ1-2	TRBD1	TGTGCCAGCAGCCAAGACGTCACCCAGGGGGCGCAGGGTGGCTACACCTTC	CASSQDVTQGAQGGYTF
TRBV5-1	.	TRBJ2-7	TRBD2	TGCGCCAGCAGCTCTCGGACTAGCGGGGGGAGCTCCTACGAGCAGTACTTC	CASSSRTSGGSSYEQYF
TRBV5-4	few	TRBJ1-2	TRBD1	TGTGCCAGCAGCACGGACAGGGGGGCCTATGGCTACACCTTC	CASSTDRGAYGYTF
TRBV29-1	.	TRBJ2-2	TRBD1	TGCAGCGTTGGGGCCTTGACAGGGGGCGGCACCGGGGAGCTGTTTTTT	CSVGALTGGGTGELFF
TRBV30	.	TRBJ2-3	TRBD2	TGTGCCTGGAGTGTAAATGGGCGGGGGGGCTTCGCAGATACGCAGTATTTT	CAWSVNGRGGFADTQYF
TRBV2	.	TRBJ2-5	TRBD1	TGTGCCAGCAGGATCGGGACAGGGGGAGAGACCCAGTACTTC	CASRIGTGGETQYF
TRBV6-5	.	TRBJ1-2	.	TGTGCCAGCAGTTACTCGGGGGGATCGCGGGGCTACACCTTC	CASSYSGGSRGYTF
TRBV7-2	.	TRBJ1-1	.	TGTGCCAGCAGCTTAGCAGCAGCGGGACCCACTGAAGCTTTCTTT	CASSLAAAGPTEAFF
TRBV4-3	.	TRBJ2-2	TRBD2	TGCGCCAGCAGCCAGGTGACCCTCTTTAGCGGGAGTCTATACACCGGGGAGCTGTTTTTT	CASSQVTLFSGSLYTGELFF
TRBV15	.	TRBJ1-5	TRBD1	TGTGCCACCAGCAGGGGGGACAGATATCAGCCCCAGCATTTT	CATSRGDRYQPQHF
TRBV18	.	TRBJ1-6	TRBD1	TGTGCCAGCTCGCCTAAACCGGGACAGGGGAATTCACCCCTCCACTTT	CASSPKPGQGNSPLHF
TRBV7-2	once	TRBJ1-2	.	TGTGCCAGCAGCTTAGCAAAGCAGGGTTTTGTCAACTATGGCTACACCTTC	CASSLAKQGFVNYGYTF
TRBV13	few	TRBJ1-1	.	TGTGCCAGCAGCCGACGGCTGGAGGCTTTCTTT	CASSRRLEAFF
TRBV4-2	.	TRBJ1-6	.	TGTGCCAGCAGCCAAGGCACAGGATCAAGATCACCCCTCCACTTT	CASSQGTGSRSPLHF
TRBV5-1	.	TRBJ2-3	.	TGCGCCAGCAGCTTGGACTCAGATACGCAGTATTTT	CASSLDSDTQYF
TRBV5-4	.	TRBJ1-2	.	TGTGCCAGCAGCTTGGACAGATTAAGCAGTGGCTACACCTTC	CASSLDRLSSGYTF
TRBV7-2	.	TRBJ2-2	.	TGTGCCAGCAGCTTAGGTTTCGTCACCGGGGAGCTGTTTTTT	CASSLGFVTGELFF
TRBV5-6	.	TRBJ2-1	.	TGTGCCAGCAGCCCCTTATACTCCTACAATGAGCAGTTCTTC	CASSPLYSYNEQFF
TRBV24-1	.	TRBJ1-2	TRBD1	TGTGCCACCGGGGACAGGGTCTATGGCTACACCTTC	CATGDRVYGYTF
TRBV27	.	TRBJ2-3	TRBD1	TGTGCCAGCAGTGCCCGGACAGGGATAAGCACAGATACGCAGTATTTT	CASSARTGISTDTQYF
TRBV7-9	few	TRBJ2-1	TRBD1	TGTGCCAGCAGCTTAACGGGGACAGGAGCCTACAATGAGCAGTTCTTC	CASSLTGTGAYNEQFF
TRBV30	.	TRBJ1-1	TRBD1	TGTGCCTGGAGCTACCCGCGGGGGACAGGCAGAAACACTGAAGCTTTCTTT	CAWSYPRGTGRNTEAFF
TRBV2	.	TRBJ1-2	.	TGTGCCAGCAGAGACGACAGGAAGGGCTACACCTTC	CASRDDRKGYTF
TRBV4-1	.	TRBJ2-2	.	TGCGCCAGCAGCCAAGGAGAGCGGCTCACCGGGGAGCTGTTTTTT	CASSQGERLTGELFF
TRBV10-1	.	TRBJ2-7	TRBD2	TGCGCCAGCGCTACTGGGAGGGGCTACGAGCAGTACTTC	CASATGRGYEQYF
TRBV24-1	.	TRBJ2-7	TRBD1	TGTGCCACCAGTGAAACAGGGGGCAGTTACGAGCAGTACTTC	CATSETGGSYEQYF
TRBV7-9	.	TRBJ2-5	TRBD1	TGTGCCAGCAGCTCCCGACAGGGGAGGTCGGAGACCCAGTACTTC	CASSSRQGRSETQYF
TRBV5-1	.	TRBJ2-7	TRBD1	TGCGCCAGCAGCTCGGGACAGGGGGCGGGCGAGCAGTACTTC	CASSSGQGAGEQYF
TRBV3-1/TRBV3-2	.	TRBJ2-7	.	TGTGCCAGCAGCCCGAGGGGGTCCGGAGAGCAGTACTTC	CASSPRGSGEQYF
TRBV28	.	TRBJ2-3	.	TGTGCCAGCAGTTTAATATTTGCAGGTTACACAGATACGCAGTATTTT	CASSLIFAGYTDTQYF
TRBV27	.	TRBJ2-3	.	TGTGCCAGCAGTTCGCGAGATACGCAGTATTTT	CASSSRDTQYF
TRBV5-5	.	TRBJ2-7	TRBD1	TGTGCCAGCAGCTCGACAGGGCTCTACGAGCAGTACTTC	CASSSTGLYEQYF
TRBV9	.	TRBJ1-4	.	TGTGCCAGCAGCGTAGGGGTAGGGGTCAGGGAAAAACTGTTTTTT	CASSVGVGVREKLFF
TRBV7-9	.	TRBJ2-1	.	TGTGCCAGCAGTCCCAGAGCGCCCGAGGACAATGAGCAGTTCTTC	CASSPRAPEDNEQFF
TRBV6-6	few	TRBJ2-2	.	TGTGCCAGCAGTCCCTCCGCGCGGCGGGGGCACACCGGGGAGCTGTTTTTT	CASSPSARRGHTGELFF
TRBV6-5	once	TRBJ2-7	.	TGTGCCAGCAGGGATGCCGGGACAATCGACTACGAGCAGTACTTC	CASRDAGTIDYEQYF
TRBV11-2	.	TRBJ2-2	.	TGTGCCAGCAGCGTTGTAAACACCGGGGAGCTGTTTTTT	CASSVVNTGELFF
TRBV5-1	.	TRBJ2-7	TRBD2	TGCGCCAGCAGCTTGGTAGGGACTAGCGGGGGCGCCTACGAGCAGTACTTC	CASSLVGTSGGAYEQYF
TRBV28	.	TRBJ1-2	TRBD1	TGTGCCAGCACCCCCACAGGGGGCGTCTATGGCTACACCTTC	CASTPTGGVYGYTF
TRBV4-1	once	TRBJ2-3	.	TGCGCCAGCAGCCAAGAATGGGGGCCGGCAGGAGATACGCAGTATTTT	CASSQEWGPAGDTQYF
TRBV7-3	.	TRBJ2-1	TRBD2	TGTGCCAGCAGCTGGGGACGTGGACTAGCGGGAGGAAATGAGCAGTTCTTC	CASSWGRGLAGGNEQFF